One sample yielded the 32 T cell receptor beta chains listed below, sequenced in a study of shared T cell receptors in the human thymus. The repertoire was sequenced with immunoSEQ multiplex PCR; TCRdb's copy has only in-frame clones and lacks some. The sample lists 700,000 to 750,000 clones; 80% to 90% were seen once. The sample was also reused in another study, on human thymus T cells.

The material sequenced was thymocytes. The receptors originated from a girl in the first two years of life with a congenital heart defect.

For the CDR3, the DNA is TGTGCCAGTGGGACAGTAGTCTCGGGATGGTATGGCTACACCTTC. Amino acid sequence: CASGTVVSGWYGYTF. The V gene is TRBV5-4, the J gene TRBJ1-2, with 7 bases aligning to TRBD1. J lost 5 bases, V lost 8 bases, and 15 bases had no gene match. CDR1 is SGHNT, CDR2 YYREEE, per germline (reference sequence). This CDR3 is 15 amino acids long.

The CDR3 DNA is TGCGCCAGCAGCCTACATACCTACCAAGAGACCCAGTACTTC. Protein sequence: CASSLHTYQETQYF. J is TRBJ2-5 and V is TRBV4-1; D ambiguous. CDR3 length equals 14 residues. Germline CDR1 MGHRA, CDR2 YSYEKL. Trimming took off 4 bases at V and 0 bases at J, with 9 bases between the two ends.

This sequence joins TRBV5-5 and TRBJ1-1; tentative D call: TRBD1 (6 bases). This CDR3 spans 13 amino acids. The ends were cut back, 4 bases at V and 3 bases at J, with 10 bases in the middle. Germline V gene lookup returns CDR1 SGHKS and CDR2 YYEKEE (reference sequence). The CDR3 DNA sequence: TGTGCCAGCAGCGCCAGGGGCGACACTGAAGCTTTCTTT. Its protein is CASSARGDTEAFF.

A single count supports this clone. V usage is TRBV2 and J usage is TRBJ1-4; D is uncertain. CDR1 SNHLY and CDR2 FYNNEI come from the germline V gene. The CDR3 is 12 residues long. The V end was cut by 4 bases, the J end by 5 bases, with 5 bases between. The CDR3 loop reads CASSGRNEKLFF. As DNA, the CDR3 is TGTGCCAGCAGTGGTAGAAATGAAAAACTGTTTTTT.

This clone appeared a few times. The DNA for the CDR3 is TGTGCCAGCAGCCAAGAGCCAGACAGGTTCGATAATGAAAAACTGTTTTTT. Translating gives CASSQEPDRFDNEKLFF. V usage is TRBV14 and J usage is TRBJ1-4; tentative D call: TRBD1 (6 bases). This CDR3 comprises 17 residues. Germline V gene sequence: CDR1 SGHDN, CDR2 FVKESK. V lost 0 bases to trimming and J lost 4 bases, with 15 bases between them.

This sequence joins TRBV6-5 and TRBJ2-7; weak D call: TRBD2 (7 bases). V lost 5 bases and J 1 base, leaving 12 bases between the germline ends. Germline CDR1 MNHEY, CDR2 SVGAGI. The CDR3 is made up of 14 amino acids. The CDR3, as DNA: TGTGCCAGCAGTCCTAGGGGGGGGTCCTACGAGCAGTACTTC. Protein: CASSPRGGSYEQYF.

The chain links TRBV5-6 to TRBJ1-2; weak D call: TRBD1 (6 bases). Germline assignment: CDR1 SGHDT and CDR2 YYEEEE. This CDR3 contains 14 residues. V was trimmed by 0 bases and J by 8 bases, leaving 14 bases between them. In nucleotides, the CDR3 is TGTGCCAGCAGCTTGGGAGGGGATGGGGGCGGCTACACCTTC. Protein: CASSLGGDGGGYTF.

The V gene is TRBV10-3, the J gene TRBJ1-2, with D possibly TRBD1 on 5 matching bases. Germline V gives CDR1 ENHRY, CDR2 SYGVKD. V lost 7 bases to trimming and J lost 0 bases, with 21 bases between them. The length of the CDR3 is 17 residues. CDR3 nucleotides: TGTGCCATCACTGCGGGGGGAGCCTCACCCTCTAACTATGGCTACACCTTC. Translated: CAITAGGASPSNYGYTF.

V usage is TRBV7-8 and J usage is TRBJ2-7, with 10 bases that match TRBD1. CDR3 length equals 18 residues. The V and J ends lost 0 bases and 2 bases, in that order; junction bases with no gene match: 10. CDR1 and CDR2 (germline): SGHVS, FQNEAQ. In DNA form, the CDR3 reads TGTGCCAGCAGCTTAGCTAAGTTTGGACAGGGGGTTCCCTACGAGCAGTACTTC. Protein sequence: CASSLAKFGQGVPYEQYF.

This sequence joins TRBV7-9 and TRBJ2-7; 8 nucleotides match TRBD1. CDR3 size: 13 residues. V lost 7 bases to trimming and J lost 2 bases; unmatched junction nucleotides: 4. Germline values: CDR1 SEHNR, CDR2 FQNEAQ (reference sequence). In DNA, the CDR3 is TGTGCCAGCACCGAGACAGGGGCCTACGAGCAGTACTTC. As protein: CASTETGAYEQYF.

The V call is TRBV18, the J call TRBJ2-7; TRBD2 matches 11 bases. The CDR3 consists of 17 residues. Unmatched junction bases numbered 11, after V lost 6 bases and J lost 1 base. Germline CDR1 is KGHSH and CDR2 is LQKENI. As DNA, the CDR3 is TGTGCCAGCTCGCACTATTCTAGCGGGGGGTCGTCCTACGAGCAGTACTTC. Its translation is CASSHYSSGGSSYEQYF.

This chain connects TRBV27 to TRBJ1-2; 8 nucleotides agree with TRBD1. The trim removed 3 bases at V and 10 bases at J, leaving 16 bases unmatched. The CDR3 covers 16 residues. Germline assignment: CDR1 MNHEY and CDR2 SMNVEV (reference sequence). The CDR3 loop is CASSLQTKTGVPLYTF. CDR3 coding DNA: TGTGCCAGCAGTTTGCAGACTAAGACAGGGGTACCCCTCTACACCTTC.

The rearrangement joins TRBV14 to TRBJ1-2; no definite D call. The V end was cut by 3 bases, the J end by 7 bases, with 24 bases between. The CDR3 length is 17 residues. Germline-derived CDR1 and CDR2 are SGHDN and FVKESK. The CDR3 loop reads CASSQSQRWAGGIGYTF. The CDR3 coding sequence is TGTGCCAGCAGCCAGTCCCAGAGGTGGGCGGGCGGCATTGGCTACACCTTC. The variable domain in full, completed from reference TRBV14 and TRBJ1-2, reads EAGVTQFPSHSVIEKGQTVTLRCDPISGHDNLYWYRRVMGKEIKFLLHFVKESKQDESGMPNNRFLAERTGGTYSTLKVQPAELEDSGVYFCASSQSQRWAGGIGYTFGSGTRLTVV.

V is TRBV18 and J is TRBJ2-3; 8 nucleotides align to TRBD2. The V gene end was trimmed by 3 bases and the J gene end by 2 bases; junction bases not matched to a gene: 4. The V gene's germline CDR1 is KGHSH and CDR2 LQKENI. This CDR3 comprises 15 residues. CDR3 DNA sequence: TGTGCCAGCTCACCGTGGCGGGGGGACACAGATACGCAGTATTTT. This encodes CASSPWRGDTDTQYF. Based on the CDR3 plus reference TRBV18 and TRBJ2-3, the full variable domain is NAGVMQNPRHLVRRRGQEARLRCSPMKGHSHVYWYRQLPEEGLKFMVYLQKENIIDESGMPKERFSAEFPKEGPSILRIQQVVRGDSAAYFCASSPWRGDTDTQYFGPGTRLTVL.

The chain has TRBV19 and TRBJ2-5; 8 bases match TRBD1. J gave up 2 bases and V 7 bases, and 6 bases lay outside the gene matches. This CDR3 is 14 amino acids long. The germline V gene has CDR1 LNHDA and CDR2 SQIVND (reference sequence). CDR3 in amino acids: CASTDRGRQETQYF. DNA of the CDR3: TGTGCCAGTACCGACAGGGGACGACAAGAGACCCAGTACTTC. Filled out from reference TRBV19 and TRBJ2-5, the complete variable domain reads DGGITQSPKYLFRKEGQNVTLSCEQNLNHDAMYWYRQDPGQGLRLIYYSQIVNDFQKGDIAEGYSVSREKKESFPLTVTSAQKNPTAFYLCASTDRGRQETQYFGPGTRLLVL.

The J gene is TRBJ2-4, the V gene TRBV29-1, with TRBD1 identical over 12 bases. CDR1 is SQVTM, CDR2 ANQGSEA, per germline. CDR3 length: 13 residues. V lost 7 bases, J lost 15 bases, and 13 bases stayed unmatched. The CDR3, as DNA: TGCAGCGCCGGGACAGGGGGCTCTACCCAGGTGTACTTC. Translation: CSAGTGGSTQVYF.

This sequence joins TRBV15 and TRBJ2-1; 9 positions match TRBD1. This CDR3 is 17 amino acids long. J gave up 3 bases and V 2 bases, and 8 bases lay outside the gene matches. From germline, CDR1 is LNHNV and CDR2 YYDKDF (reference sequence). The CDR3 bases are TGTGCCACCAGCAGAACCCTAAAGGACAGGGGCTACAATGAGCAGTTCTTC. As protein: CATSRTLKDRGYNEQFF.

The rearrangement links TRBV4-1 to TRBJ1-5, with 7 bases identical to TRBD1. Germline CDR1 and CDR2: MGHRA and YSYEKL. The CDR3 totals 16 residues. V shed 0 bases, J shed 5 bases, and the junction held 7 bases outside the gene matches. This CDR3 is CASSQEQGPPDQPQHF. The CDR3 region has the DNA TGCGCCAGCAGCCAAGAACAGGGGCCTCCCGATCAGCCCCAGCATTTT.

V is TRBV29-1 and J is TRBJ2-2; the D gene is possibly TRBD1 (6 bases). The CDR3 contains 13 residues. V was shortened by 7 bases and J by 0 bases, with 9 bases between the two germline ends. CDR1 is SQVTM, CDR2 ANQGSEA, per germline. The CDR3: CSADRTNTGELFF. In DNA, the CDR3 is TGCAGCGCCGACAGGACGAACACCGGGGAGCTGTTTTTT.

The J gene is TRBJ1-2, the V gene TRBV19; a weak D match, TRBD1 (5 bases). Per germline, CDR1 LNHDA and CDR2 SQIVND (reference sequence). CDR3 length: 13 residues. V was pared by 3 bases and J by 8 bases, with 13 bases between. As DNA, the CDR3 is TGTGCCAGTAGTATGGGCAGGGTGGAGGGCTACACCTTC. This translates into CASSMGRVEGYTF.

V usage is TRBV7-9 and J usage is TRBJ1-6; D call uncertain. CDR3 length: 15 residues. Trimming took 3 bases from V and 1 from J, leaving 7 bases between them. Germline CDR1 and CDR2: SEHNR and FQNEAQ (reference sequence). This chain's CDR3 is CASSFTRSYNSPLHF. As DNA, the CDR3 is TGTGCCAGCAGCTTTACTAGATCCTATAATTCACCCCTCCACTTT.

The rearrangement uses TRBV4-1 and TRBJ1-5; 8 positions match TRBD1. V lost 2 bases and J lost 6; bases outside the gene matches: 9. CDR1 and CDR2 (germline): MGHRA, YSYEKL. This CDR3 contains 16 residues. The CDR3 sequence is CASSQPGQGEGQPQHF. The CDR3 DNA sequence: TGCGCCAGCAGCCAACCCGGACAGGGCGAGGGTCAGCCCCAGCATTTT.

In its sample, this clone was seen once. This chain connects TRBV4-3 to TRBJ1-1, with D perhaps TRBD1 (5 bases). The germline V gene encodes CDR1 LGHNA and CDR2 YSLEER. The CDR3 has 14 residues. The ends were cut back, 1 base at V and 5 bases at J, with 11 bases in the middle. CDR3 residues: CASSQAKGLTEAFF. As DNA, the CDR3 is TGCGCCAGCAGCCAAGCTAAGGGGCTGACTGAAGCTTTCTTT.

The chain employs TRBV18 and TRBJ1-2; D gene unclear. The length of the CDR3 is 13 residues. Germline V gene sequence: CDR1 KGHSH, CDR2 LQKENI. Deletions cut 3 bases from V and 3 bases from J, with 8 bases between. This chain's CDR3 is CASSPVGDYGYTF. The CDR3 nucleotides read TGTGCCAGCTCACCGGTCGGGGACTATGGCTACACCTTC.

The J gene is TRBJ1-1, the V gene TRBV13; 7 bases fit TRBD1. The germline V gene encodes CDR1 PRHDT and CDR2 FYEKMQ (reference sequence). CDR3 size: 15 residues. Trimming took 5 bases from V and 0 from J; bases not matched to a gene: 6. The CDR3 nucleotides are TGTGCCAGCAGCCGGTGGGGACAGATGAACACTGAAGCTTTCTTT. Translating gives CASSRWGQMNTEAFF.

This chain joins TRBV12-5 and TRBJ1-6; 7 nucleotides agree with TRBD1. CDR1 is LGHNT, CDR2 FRNRAP, per germline. CDR3 length equals 15 residues. V shed 3 bases, J shed 8 bases, and the junction held 7 bases outside the gene matches. The DNA for the CDR3 is TGTGCTAGTGGTTTATGGGGACAGACATATTCACCCCTCCACTTT. Its translation is CASGLWGQTYSPLHF.

This chain connects TRBV5-6 to TRBJ1-2; TRBD1 aligns across 9 bases. V dropped 4 bases and J dropped 5; count of bases not matched to a gene: 12. Per the germline V gene, CDR1 is SGHDT and CDR2 is YYEEEE. The length of the CDR3 is 16 residues. The CDR3 DNA reads TGTGCCAGCAGCCCTGGGACAGGGCGGCTCGGTTATGGCTACACCTTC. Its translation is CASSPGTGRLGYGYTF. The full variable domain, completed using reference TRBV5-6 and TRBJ1-2, is DAGVTQSPTHLIKTRGQQVTLRCSPKSGHDTVSWYQQALGQGPQFIFQYYEEEERQRGNFPDRFSGHQFPNYSSELNVNALLLGDSALYLCASSPGTGRLGYGYTFGSGTRLTVV.

The CDR3 sequence is CASSSSRSGQKSSLGMNTEAFF. The CDR3, as DNA: TGTGCCAGCAGTTCATCCCGGTCGGGACAGAAGTCCTCCCTAGGGATGAACACTGAAGCTTTCTTT. J is TRBJ1-1 and V is TRBV27, with 7 bases matching TRBD1. V lost 4 bases, J lost 0 bases, and 26 bases stayed unmatched. CDR1 is MNHEY and CDR2 is SMNVEV in the germline V gene (reference sequence). The CDR3 has 22 residues.

For the CDR3, the DNA is TGCGCCAGCAGCCCATCCCCGCAGGGAGGAAACACCATATATTTT. The encoded protein is CASSPSPQGGNTIYF. The chain couples TRBV5-1 to TRBJ1-3; a possible D gene is TRBD1 (5 bases). The CDR3 sequence is 15 residues long. CDR1 and CDR2 from the germline V gene are SGHRS and YFSETQ. V was cut by 4 bases and J by 4 bases, with 15 bases left in between.

The V call is TRBV6-1, the J call TRBJ2-4, with D tentatively TRBD1 (6 bases). V lost 10 bases, J lost 4 bases, and 14 bases lay in between. The germline V gene has CDR1 MNHNS and CDR2 SASEGT. This CDR3 spans 13 amino acids. Here the CDR3 DNA reads TGTGCCACCTTAACGAGGGGGAAAAACATTCAGTACTTC. Its translation: CATLTRGKNIQYF.

The chain couples TRBV5-5 to TRBJ2-7; 7 bases line up with TRBD1. The V segment lost 0 bases and the J segment 9 bases; nucleotides outside the gene matches: 9. Germline loops: CDR1 SGHKS, CDR2 YYEKEE (reference sequence). This CDR3 is built from 14 residues. The CDR3 DNA reads TGTGCCAGCAGCTTGGGGACAGGAATAAGGGTGCAGTACTTC. It yields the protein CASSLGTGIRVQYF.

This chain joins TRBV19 and TRBJ1-5; D is possibly TRBD1 (5 bases). CDR3 length: 14 residues. Germline CDR1 and CDR2: LNHDA and SQIVND (reference sequence). Trimming stripped 9 bases from V and 5 bases from J, with 17 bases between. In nucleotides, the CDR3 is TGTGCCAGCGGTAGTCGGGGGGTGGATCAGCCCCAGCATTTT. This encodes CASGSRGVDQPQHF.